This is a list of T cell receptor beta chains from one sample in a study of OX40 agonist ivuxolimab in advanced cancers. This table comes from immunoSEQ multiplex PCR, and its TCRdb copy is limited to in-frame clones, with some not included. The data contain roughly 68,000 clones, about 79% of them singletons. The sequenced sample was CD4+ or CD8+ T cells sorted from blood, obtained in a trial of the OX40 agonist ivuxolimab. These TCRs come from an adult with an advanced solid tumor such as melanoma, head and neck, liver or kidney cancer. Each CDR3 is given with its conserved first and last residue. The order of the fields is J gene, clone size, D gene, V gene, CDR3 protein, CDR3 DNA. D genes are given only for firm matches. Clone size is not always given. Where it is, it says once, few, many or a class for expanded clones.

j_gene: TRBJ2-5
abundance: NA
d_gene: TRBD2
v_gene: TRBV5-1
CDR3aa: CASSLSGLAGGQETQYF
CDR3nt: TGCGCCAGCAGCTTATCTGGACTAGCGGGAGGGCAAGAGACCCAGTACTTC

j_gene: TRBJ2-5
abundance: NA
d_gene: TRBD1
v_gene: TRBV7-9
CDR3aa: CASSPKTGLEEETQYF
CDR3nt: TGTGCCAGCAGCCCGAAGACAGGGCTAGAAGAAGAGACCCAGTACTTC

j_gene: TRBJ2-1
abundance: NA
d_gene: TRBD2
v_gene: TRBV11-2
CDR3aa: CASSPLVAGGNEQFF
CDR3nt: TGTGCCAGCAGCCCTCTGGTAGCGGGAGGGAATGAGCAGTTCTTC

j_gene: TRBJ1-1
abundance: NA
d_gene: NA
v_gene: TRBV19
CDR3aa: CASISRDRAGEAFF
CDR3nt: TGTGCCAGTATCTCCAGGGATCGGGCGGGGGAAGCTTTCTTT

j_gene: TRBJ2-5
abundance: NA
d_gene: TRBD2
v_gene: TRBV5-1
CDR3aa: CASTLGASGRRETQYF
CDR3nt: TGCGCCAGCACCCTAGGAGCTAGCGGGAGGCGAGAGACCCAGTACTTC

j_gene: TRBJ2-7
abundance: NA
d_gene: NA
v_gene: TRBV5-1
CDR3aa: CASSLLGTEVYEQYF
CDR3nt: TGCGCCAGCAGCTTACTCGGGACCGAGGTCTACGAGCAGTACTTC

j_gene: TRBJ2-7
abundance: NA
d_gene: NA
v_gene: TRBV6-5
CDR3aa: CAVKDPTDYEQYF
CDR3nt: TGTGCCGTCAAAGACCCTACCGACTACGAGCAGTACTTC

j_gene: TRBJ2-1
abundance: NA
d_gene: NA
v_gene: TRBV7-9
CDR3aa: CASSETEQFF
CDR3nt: TGTGCCAGCAGTGAAACTGAGCAGTTCTTC

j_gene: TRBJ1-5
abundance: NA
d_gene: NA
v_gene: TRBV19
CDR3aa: CASSTGVGQPQHF
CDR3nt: TGTGCCAGTAGTACGGGTGTAGGTCAGCCCCAGCATTTT

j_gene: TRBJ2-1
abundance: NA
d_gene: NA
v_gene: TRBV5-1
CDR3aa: CASSLLEYNEQFF
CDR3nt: TGCGCCAGCAGCTTGTTAGAGTACAATGAGCAGTTCTTC

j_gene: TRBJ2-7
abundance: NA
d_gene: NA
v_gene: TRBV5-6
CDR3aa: CASSLDPSTYEQYF
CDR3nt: TGTGCCAGCAGCTTGGATCCCAGTACCTACGAGCAGTACTTC

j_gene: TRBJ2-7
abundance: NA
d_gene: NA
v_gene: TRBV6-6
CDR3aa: CASSSQLYEQYF
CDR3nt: TGTGCCAGCAGTTCCCAGTTGTACGAGCAGTACTTC

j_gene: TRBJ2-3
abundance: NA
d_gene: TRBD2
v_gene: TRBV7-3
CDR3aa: CASSRSGRGTDTQYF
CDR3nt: TGTGCCAGCAGCAGAAGCGGGAGGGGCACAGATACGCAGTATTTT

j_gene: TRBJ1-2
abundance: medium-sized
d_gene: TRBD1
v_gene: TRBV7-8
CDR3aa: CASSPSPGGDYGYTF
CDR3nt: TGTGCCAGCAGCCCATCGCCAGGGGGGGACTATGGCTACACCTTC

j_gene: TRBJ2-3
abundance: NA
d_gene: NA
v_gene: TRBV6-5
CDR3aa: CASNPYTGDTDTQYF
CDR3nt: TGTGCCAGCAATCCATATACTGGGGACACAGATACGCAGTATTTT

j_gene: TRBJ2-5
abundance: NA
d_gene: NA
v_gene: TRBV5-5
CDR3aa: CASSFAAETQYF
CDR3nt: TGTGCCAGCAGCTTCGCGGCCGAGACCCAGTACTTC

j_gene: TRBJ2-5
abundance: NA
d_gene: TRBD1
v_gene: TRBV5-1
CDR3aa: CASSFRTGGQETQYF
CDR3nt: TGCGCCAGCAGCTTTCGGACAGGGGGCCAAGAGACCCAGTACTTC

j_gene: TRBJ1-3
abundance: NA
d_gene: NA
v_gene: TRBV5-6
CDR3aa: CASSLMRPDGNTIYF
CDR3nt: TGTGCCAGCAGCTTGATGAGGCCAGATGGAAACACCATATATTTT

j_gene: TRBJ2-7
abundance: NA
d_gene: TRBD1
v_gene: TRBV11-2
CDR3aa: CASSSLTDRDPYEQYF
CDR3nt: TGTGCCAGCAGCTCCCTTACCGACAGGGATCCCTACGAGCAGTACTTC

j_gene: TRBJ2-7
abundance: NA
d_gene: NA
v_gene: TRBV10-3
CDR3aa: CAIRRDPAYEQYF
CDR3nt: TGTGCCATCAGGAGGGACCCAGCCTACGAGCAGTACTTC

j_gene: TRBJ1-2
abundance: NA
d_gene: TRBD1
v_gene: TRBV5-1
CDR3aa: CASSAAGTGANYGYTF
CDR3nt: TGCGCCAGCAGCGCAGCCGGGACAGGGGCTAACTATGGCTACACCTTC

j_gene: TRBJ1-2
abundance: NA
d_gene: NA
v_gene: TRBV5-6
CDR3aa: CASSLDSAGNYGYTF
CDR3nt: TGTGCCAGCAGCTTGGACTCTGCGGGCAACTATGGCTACACCTTC

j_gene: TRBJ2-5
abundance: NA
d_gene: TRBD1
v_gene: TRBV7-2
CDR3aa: CASSVTGGETQYF
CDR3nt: TGTGCCAGCAGCGTTACAGGGGGAGAGACCCAGTACTTC

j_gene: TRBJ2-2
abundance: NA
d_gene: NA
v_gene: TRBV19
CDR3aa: CASSRATGELFF
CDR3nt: TGTGCCAGTAGCCGTGCGACCGGGGAGCTGTTTTTT

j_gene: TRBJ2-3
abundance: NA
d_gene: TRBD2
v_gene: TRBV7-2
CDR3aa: CASSPTPSGRFGTQYF
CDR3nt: TGTGCCAGCAGCCCGACCCCTAGCGGGAGATTTGGTACGCAGTATTTT

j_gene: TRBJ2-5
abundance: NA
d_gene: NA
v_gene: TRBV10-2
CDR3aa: CASRGDSPRETQYF
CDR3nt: TGCGCCAGCAGAGGGGACTCGCCCAGGGAGACCCAGTACTTC

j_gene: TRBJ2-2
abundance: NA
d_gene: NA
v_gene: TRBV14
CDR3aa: CASSQSRRGLNTGELFF
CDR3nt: TGTGCCAGCAGCCAATCAAGGCGGGGTCTGAACACCGGGGAGCTGTTTTTT

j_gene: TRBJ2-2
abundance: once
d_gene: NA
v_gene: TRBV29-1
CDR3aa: CSVGDGELGELFF
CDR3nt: TGCAGCGTTGGGGACGGGGAGTTGGGGGAGCTGTTTTTT

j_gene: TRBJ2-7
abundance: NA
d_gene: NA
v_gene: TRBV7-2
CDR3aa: CASSPSRDLSYEQYF
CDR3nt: TGTGCCAGCAGTCCAAGCCGGGACCTTTCTTACGAGCAGTACTTC

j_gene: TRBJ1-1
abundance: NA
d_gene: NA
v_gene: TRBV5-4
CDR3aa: CASSFATVNTEAFF
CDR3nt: TGTGCCAGCAGCTTCGCGACGGTGAACACTGAAGCTTTCTTT

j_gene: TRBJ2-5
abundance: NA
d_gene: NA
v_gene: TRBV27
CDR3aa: CASRANRGGKETQYF
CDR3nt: TGTGCCAGCAGGGCCAATAGGGGTGGGAAAGAGACCCAGTACTTC

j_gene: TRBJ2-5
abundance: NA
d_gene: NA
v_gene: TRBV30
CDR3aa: CAWSVLDAPETQYF
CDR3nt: TGTGCCTGGAGTGTATTGGACGCCCCAGAGACCCAGTACTTC

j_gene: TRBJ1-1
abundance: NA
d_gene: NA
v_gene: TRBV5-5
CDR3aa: CASSLSTSGGPTEAFF
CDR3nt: TGTGCCAGCAGCTTGTCGACATCGGGAGGGCCCACTGAAGCTTTCTTT

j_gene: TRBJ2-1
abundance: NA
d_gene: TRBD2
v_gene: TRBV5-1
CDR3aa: CASSWMSGRARNEQFF
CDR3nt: TGCGCCAGCAGCTGGATGAGCGGGAGGGCGAGGAATGAGCAGTTCTTC

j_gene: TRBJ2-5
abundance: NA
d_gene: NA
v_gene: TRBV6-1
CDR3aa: CASSMGPQETQYF
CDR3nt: TGTGCCAGCAGTATGGGACCTCAAGAGACCCAGTACTTC

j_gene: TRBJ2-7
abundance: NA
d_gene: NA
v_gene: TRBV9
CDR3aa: CASSTNPGAWTYEQYF
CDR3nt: TGTGCCAGCAGCACCAACCCGGGGGCCTGGACCTACGAGCAGTACTTC

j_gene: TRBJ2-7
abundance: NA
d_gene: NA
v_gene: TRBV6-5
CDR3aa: CATSATRDKYEQYF
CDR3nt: TGTGCCACCTCGGCAACACGGGACAAGTACGAGCAGTACTTC

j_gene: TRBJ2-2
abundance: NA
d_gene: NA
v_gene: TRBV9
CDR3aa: CASSGPQVTGELFF
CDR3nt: TGTGCCAGCAGCGGCCCGCAAGTAACCGGGGAGCTGTTTTTT

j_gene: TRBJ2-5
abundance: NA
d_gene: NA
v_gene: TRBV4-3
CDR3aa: CASSQDTGTGGTQYF
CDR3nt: TGCGCCAGCAGCCAAGATACAGGGACGGGGGGGACCCAGTACTTC

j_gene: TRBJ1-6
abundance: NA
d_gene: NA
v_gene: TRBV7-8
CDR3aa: CASSLGLVNSPLHF
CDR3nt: TGTGCCAGCAGCTTAGGGTTGGTTAATTCACCCCTCCACTTT

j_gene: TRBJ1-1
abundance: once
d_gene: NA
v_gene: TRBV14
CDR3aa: CASSQERATEAFF
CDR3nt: TGTGCCAGCAGCCAAGAAAGGGCGACTGAAGCTTTCTTT

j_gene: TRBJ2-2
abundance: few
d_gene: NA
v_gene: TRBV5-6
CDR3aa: CASSLPLVTGELFF
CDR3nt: TGTGCCAGCAGCTTGCCACTAGTCACCGGGGAGCTGTTTTTT

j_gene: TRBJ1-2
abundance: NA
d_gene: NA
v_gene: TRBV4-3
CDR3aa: CASSQVDGGHGYTF
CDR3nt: TGCGCCAGCAGCCAGGTCGATGGGGGACATGGCTACACCTTC

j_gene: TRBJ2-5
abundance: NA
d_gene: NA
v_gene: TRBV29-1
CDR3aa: CSVATDRETQYF
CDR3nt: TGCAGCGTTGCTACCGACCGAGAGACCCAGTACTTC

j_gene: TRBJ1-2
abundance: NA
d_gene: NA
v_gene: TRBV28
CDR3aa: CASTQTGTAARGYTF
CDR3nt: TGTGCCAGCACCCAAACCGGGACTGCGGCTCGGGGCTACACCTTC

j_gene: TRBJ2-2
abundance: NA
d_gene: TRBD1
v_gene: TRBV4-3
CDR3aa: CASSQEGLGGQGHTGELFF
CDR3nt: TGCGCCAGCAGCCAAGAGGGTTTAGGGGGACAGGGTCACACCGGGGAGCTGTTTTTT